This T cell receptor beta chain was identified in a study of blood T cell repertoires in COVID-19. Study information: Samples of COVID-19 (acute and convalescent) were obtained from the United States, Italy and Spain. PBMCs, B-cell-depleted T cells, or T cells provided the cDNA or gDNA that made up the material.

Under the authors' procedure: Nucleated cell counts were estimated from reference gene primer amplification. Some clones are missing from TCRdb's copy, which holds only in-frame ones; the method was immunoSEQ multiplex PCR. V, J and clone size reflect that table, while D and trimming were determined from the DNA. The sample records roughly 70,000 clones, 75% to 90% being singletons. Patients of the Seattle cohort, enrolled during active infection, were followed longitudinally. In germline, CDR1 is SNHLY, CDR2 FYNNEI. The CDR3 spans 17 residues. J lost 6 bases, V lost 0 bases, and 7 bases had no gene match.

The receptor was derived from a man older than 75 with COVID-19, enrolled during active disease. The sequenced material came from peripheral blood. V and J are TRBV2 and TRBJ2-2, with 10 bases identical to TRBD1. The CDR3, as DNA: TGTGCCAGCAGTGAAGCGATCGGGACAGGGGCCCCCGGGGAGCTGTTTTTT. Its protein is CASSEAIGTGAPGELFF. Based on the CDR3 plus reference TRBV2 and TRBJ2-2, the full variable domain is EPEVTQTPSHQVTQMGQEVILRCVPISNHLYFYWYRQILGQKVEFLVSFYNNEISEKSEIFDDQFSVERPDGSNFTLKIRSTKLEDSAMYFCASSEAIGTGAPGELFFGEGSRLTVL.